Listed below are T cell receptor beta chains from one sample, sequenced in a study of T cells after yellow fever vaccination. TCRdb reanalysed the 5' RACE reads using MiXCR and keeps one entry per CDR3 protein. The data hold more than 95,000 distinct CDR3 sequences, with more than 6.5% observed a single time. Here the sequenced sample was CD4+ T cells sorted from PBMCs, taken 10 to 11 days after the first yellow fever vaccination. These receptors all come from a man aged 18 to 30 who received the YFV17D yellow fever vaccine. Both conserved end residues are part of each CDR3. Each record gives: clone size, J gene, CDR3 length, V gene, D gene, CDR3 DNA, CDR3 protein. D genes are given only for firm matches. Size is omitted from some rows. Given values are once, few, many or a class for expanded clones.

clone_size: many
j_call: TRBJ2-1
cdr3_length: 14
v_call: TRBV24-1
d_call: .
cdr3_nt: TGTGCCACCAGTGCAGGTGGAGGGGTTAATGAGCAGTTCTTC
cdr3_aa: CATSAGGGVNEQFF

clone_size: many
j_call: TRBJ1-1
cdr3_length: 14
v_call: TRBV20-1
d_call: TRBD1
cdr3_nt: TGCAGTGCTAGAGGGACAGGGGGAGGGACTGAAGCTTTCTTT
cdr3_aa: CSARGTGGGTEAFF

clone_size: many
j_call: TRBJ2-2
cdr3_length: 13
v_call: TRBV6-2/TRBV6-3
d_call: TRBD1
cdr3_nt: TGTGCCAGCAGAGGACAGGGCGCCGGGGAGCTGTTTTTT
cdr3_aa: CASRGQGAGELFF

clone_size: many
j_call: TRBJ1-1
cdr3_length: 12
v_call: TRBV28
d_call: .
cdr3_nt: TGTGCCAGCAGGGACAGTACCTTTGAAGCTTTCTTT
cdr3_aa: CASRDSTFEAFF

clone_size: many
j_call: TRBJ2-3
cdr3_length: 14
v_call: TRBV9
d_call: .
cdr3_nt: TGTGCCAGCAGCGGTCCCGGGGGTACAGATACGCAGTATTTT
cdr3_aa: CASSGPGGTDTQYF

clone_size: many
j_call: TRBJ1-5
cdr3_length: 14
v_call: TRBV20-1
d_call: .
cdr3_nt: TGCAGTGCTAGATCAGGGATGGACAATCAGCCCCAGCATTTT
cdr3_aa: CSARSGMDNQPQHF

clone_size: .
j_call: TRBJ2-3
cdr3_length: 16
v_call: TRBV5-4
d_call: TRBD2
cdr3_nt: TGTGCCAGCAGCCAGACCGCTAGCGGGGCTACAGATACGCAGTATTTT
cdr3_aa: CASSQTASGATDTQYF

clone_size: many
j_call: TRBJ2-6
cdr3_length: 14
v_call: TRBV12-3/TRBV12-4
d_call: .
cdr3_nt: TGTGCCAGCAGGCCAGGCGGTACGCCCAACGTCCTGACTTTC
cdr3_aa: CASRPGGTPNVLTF

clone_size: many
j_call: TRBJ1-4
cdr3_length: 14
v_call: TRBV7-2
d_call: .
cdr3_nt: TGTGCCAGCAGCCCCGCCGGAAGTAATGAAAAACTGTTTTTT
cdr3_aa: CASSPAGSNEKLFF

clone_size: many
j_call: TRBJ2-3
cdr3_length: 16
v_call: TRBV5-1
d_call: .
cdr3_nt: TGCGCCAGCAGCTTGGCCCCAGAAAGTAGCACAGATACGCAGTATTTT
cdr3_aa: CASSLAPESSTDTQYF

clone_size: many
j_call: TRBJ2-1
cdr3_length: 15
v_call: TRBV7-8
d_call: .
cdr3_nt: TGTGCCAGCAGATCAGGGGCTGGTATCATCAATGAGCAGTTCTTC
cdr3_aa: CASRSGAGIINEQFF

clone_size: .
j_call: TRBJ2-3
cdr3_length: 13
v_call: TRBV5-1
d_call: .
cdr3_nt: TGCGCCAGCAGCTTGGCCGCTGAGGGGACGCAGTATTTT
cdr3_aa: CASSLAAEGTQYF

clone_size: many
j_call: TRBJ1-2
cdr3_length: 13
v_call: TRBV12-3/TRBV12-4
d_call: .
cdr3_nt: TGTGCCAGCAGTTTAGACAGCACGAGAGGCTACACCTTC
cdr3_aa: CASSLDSTRGYTF

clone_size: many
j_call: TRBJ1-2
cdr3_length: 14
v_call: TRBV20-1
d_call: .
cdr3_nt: TGCAGTGCTAGAGTGCCACCCGGGAACTATGGCTACACCTTC
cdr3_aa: CSARVPPGNYGYTF

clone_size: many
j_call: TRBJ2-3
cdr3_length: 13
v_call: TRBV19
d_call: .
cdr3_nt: TGTGCCAGTAGTACCAGCCTCACAGATACGCAGTATTTT
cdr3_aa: CASSTSLTDTQYF

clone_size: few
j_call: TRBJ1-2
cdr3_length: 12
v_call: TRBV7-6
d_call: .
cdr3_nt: TGTGCCAGCAGCGGCTGGGGAAATGGCTACACCTTC
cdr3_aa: CASSGWGNGYTF

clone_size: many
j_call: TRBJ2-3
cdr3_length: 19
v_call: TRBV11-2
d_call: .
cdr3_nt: TGTGCCAGCAGCCGCAGACACGACACGGGGGTTGGGCGCACAGATACGCAGTATTTT
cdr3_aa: CASSRRHDTGVGRTDTQYF

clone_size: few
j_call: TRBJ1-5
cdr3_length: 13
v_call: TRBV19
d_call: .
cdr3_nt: TGTGCCAGTAGGAGGGAAGGCAATCAGCCCCAGCATTTT
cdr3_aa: CASRREGNQPQHF

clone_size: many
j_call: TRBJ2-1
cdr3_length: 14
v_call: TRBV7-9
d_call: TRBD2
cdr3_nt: TGTGCCAGCAGCTTGGGCGGGGGATACAATGAGCAGTTCTTC
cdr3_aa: CASSLGGGYNEQFF

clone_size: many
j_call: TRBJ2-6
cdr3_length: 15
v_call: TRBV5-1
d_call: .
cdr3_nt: TGCGCCAGCAGCTTGGGGGTCGGGCTTGCCGACGTCCTGACTTTC
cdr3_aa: CASSLGVGLADVLTF

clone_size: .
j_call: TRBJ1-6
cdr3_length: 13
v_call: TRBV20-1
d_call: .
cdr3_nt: TGCAGTGCTCCTACAGGGCCTAATTCACCCCTCCACTTT
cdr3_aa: CSAPTGPNSPLHF

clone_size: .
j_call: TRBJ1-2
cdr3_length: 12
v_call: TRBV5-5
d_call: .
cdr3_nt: TGTGCCAGCAGCAGGACAGACTATGGCTACACCTTC
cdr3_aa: CASSRTDYGYTF

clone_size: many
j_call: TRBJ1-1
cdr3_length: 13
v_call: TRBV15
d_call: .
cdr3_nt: TGTGCCACCACGCGTGACTTGAACACTGAAGCTTTCTTT
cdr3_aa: CATTRDLNTEAFF

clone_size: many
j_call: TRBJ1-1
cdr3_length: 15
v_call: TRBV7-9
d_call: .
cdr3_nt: TGTGCCAGCAGCTTAAAAATCGACAGGAACACTGAAGCTTTCTTT
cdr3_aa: CASSLKIDRNTEAFF

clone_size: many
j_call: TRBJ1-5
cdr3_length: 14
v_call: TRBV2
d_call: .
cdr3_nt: TGTGCCAGCAGTGACATAGGAGGAGATCAGCCCCAGCATTTT
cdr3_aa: CASSDIGGDQPQHF

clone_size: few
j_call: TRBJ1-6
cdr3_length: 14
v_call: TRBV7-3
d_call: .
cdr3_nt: TGTGCCAGCAGCTTTTCACCTCGCGATTCACCCCTCCACTTT
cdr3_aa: CASSFSPRDSPLHF

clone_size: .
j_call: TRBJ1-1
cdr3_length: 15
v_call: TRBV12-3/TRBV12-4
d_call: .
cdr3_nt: TGTGCCAGCAGCCAGCAGGACACCCTTTTTACTGAAGCTTTCTTT
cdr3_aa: CASSQQDTLFTEAFF

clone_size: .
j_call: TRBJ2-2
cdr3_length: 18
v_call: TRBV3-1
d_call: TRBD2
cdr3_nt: TGTGCCTGCAGCTCCGGACTAGCGGGGGGCTCGAACACCGGGGAGCTGTTTTTT
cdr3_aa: CACSSGLAGGSNTGELFF

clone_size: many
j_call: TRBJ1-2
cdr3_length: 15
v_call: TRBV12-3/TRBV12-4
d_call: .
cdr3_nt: TGTGCCAGCAGGAGGGGGGCCGGGGGATATTATGGCTACACCTTC
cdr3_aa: CASRRGAGGYYGYTF

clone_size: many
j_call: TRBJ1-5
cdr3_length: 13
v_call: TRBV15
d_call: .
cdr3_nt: TGTGCCACCAGCAGGGGGGGGATCCAGCCCCAGCATTTT
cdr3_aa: CATSRGGIQPQHF

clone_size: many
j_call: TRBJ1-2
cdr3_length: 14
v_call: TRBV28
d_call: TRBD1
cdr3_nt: TGTGCCAGCACCACAGGGGGCGAGAACTATGGCTACACCTTC
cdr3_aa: CASTTGGENYGYTF

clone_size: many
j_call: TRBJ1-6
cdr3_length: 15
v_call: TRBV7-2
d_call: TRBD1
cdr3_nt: TGTGCCAGCAGCAGCTGGGGACAGGGTTTTTCACCCCTCCACTTT
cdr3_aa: CASSSWGQGFSPLHF

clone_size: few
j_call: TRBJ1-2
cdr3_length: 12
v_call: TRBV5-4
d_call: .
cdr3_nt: TGTGCCAGCAGCTTGGATGCGGAAGGCTACACCTTC
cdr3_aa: CASSLDAEGYTF

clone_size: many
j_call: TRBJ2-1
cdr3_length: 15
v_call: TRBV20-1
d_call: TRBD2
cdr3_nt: TGCAGTGCTAGGAGCCTAGCGGGGGGGTACAATGAGCAGTTCTTC
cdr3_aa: CSARSLAGGYNEQFF

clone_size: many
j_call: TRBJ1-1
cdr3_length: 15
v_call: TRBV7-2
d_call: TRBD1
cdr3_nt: TGTGCCAGCAGCTTAGGACAGGGGCAGATCACTGAAGCTTTCTTT
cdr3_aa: CASSLGQGQITEAFF

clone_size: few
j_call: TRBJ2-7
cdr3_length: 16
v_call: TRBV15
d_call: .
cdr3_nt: TGTGCCACCAGCAGAGATCACAGGGCGGGATCCTACGAGCAGTACTTC
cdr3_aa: CATSRDHRAGSYEQYF

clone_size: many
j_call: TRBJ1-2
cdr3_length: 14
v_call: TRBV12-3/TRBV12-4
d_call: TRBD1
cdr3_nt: TGTGCCAGCAGTTTTTCTGACAGGGACTATGGCTACACCTTC
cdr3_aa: CASSFSDRDYGYTF

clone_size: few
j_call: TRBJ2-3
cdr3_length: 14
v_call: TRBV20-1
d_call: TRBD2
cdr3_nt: TGCAGTGCTAGGCAGCGGGGGAGCACAGATACGCAGTATTTT
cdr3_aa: CSARQRGSTDTQYF

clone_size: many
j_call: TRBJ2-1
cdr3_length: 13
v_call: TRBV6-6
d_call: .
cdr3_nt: TGTGCCAGCAGTTTTTCTTTGTACAATGAGCAGTTCTTC
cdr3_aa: CASSFSLYNEQFF

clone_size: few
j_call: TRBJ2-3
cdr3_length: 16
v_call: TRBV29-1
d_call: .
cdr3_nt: TGCAGCGTTGTTGGACAGAGTATAGGCCGATCGTTGACGCAGTATTTT
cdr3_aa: CSVVGQSIGRSLTQYF

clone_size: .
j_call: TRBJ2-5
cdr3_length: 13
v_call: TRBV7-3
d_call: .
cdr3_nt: TGTGCCAGCAGCTCCCCGGGGGCCGTGACCCAGTACTTC
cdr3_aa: CASSSPGAVTQYF

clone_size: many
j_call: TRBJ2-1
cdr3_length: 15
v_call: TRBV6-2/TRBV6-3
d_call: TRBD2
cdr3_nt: TGTGCCAGCAGGCCCGGACTAGCCGGTCGGGATGAGCAGTTCTTC
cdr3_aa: CASRPGLAGRDEQFF

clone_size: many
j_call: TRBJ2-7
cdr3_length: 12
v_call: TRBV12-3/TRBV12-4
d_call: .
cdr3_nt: TGTGCCAGCAGCCGCGTATCCTACGAGCAGTACTTC
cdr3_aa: CASSRVSYEQYF

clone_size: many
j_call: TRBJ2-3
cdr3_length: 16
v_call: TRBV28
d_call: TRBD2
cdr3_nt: TGTGCCAGCAGTCTACCAGGAGCGGGGGCCTCAGATACGCAGTATTTT
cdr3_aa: CASSLPGAGASDTQYF

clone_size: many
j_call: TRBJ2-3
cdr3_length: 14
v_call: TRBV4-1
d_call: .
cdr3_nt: TGCGCCAGCAGCCACTCTGGACGCACAGATACGCAGTATTTT
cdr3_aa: CASSHSGRTDTQYF

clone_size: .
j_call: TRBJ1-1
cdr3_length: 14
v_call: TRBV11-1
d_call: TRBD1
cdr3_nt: TGTGCCAGCAGCTTACAGGAGGGGGCCACTGAAGCTTTCTTT
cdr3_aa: CASSLQEGATEAFF

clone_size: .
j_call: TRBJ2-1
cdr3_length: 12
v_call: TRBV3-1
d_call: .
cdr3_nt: TGTGCCAGCAGCCGGCCCAACAATGAGCAGTTCTTC
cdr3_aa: CASSRPNNEQFF

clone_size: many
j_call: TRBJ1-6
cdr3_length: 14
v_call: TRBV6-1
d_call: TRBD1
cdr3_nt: TGTGCCAGCAAGCCTGGGACAGTCGATTCACCCCTCCACTTT
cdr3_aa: CASKPGTVDSPLHF

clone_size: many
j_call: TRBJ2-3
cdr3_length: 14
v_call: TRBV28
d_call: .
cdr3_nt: TGTGCCAGCAGTTTATCCCCCCGGTCTCATGCGCAGTATTTT
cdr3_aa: CASSLSPRSHAQYF

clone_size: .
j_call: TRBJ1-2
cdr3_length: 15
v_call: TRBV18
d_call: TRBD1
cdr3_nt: TGTGCCAGCTCACCAGGGACAGGGGGCGACTATGGCTACACCTTC
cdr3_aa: CASSPGTGGDYGYTF

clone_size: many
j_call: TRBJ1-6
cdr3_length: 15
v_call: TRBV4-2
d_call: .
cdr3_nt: TGTGCCAGCAGCCAGAGTCAGTCAGCAGATTCACCCCTCCACTTT
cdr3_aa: CASSQSQSADSPLHF

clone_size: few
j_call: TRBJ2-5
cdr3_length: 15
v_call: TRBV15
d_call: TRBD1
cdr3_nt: TGTGCCACCAGCAGGGCAGGGGGCCGGGTAGAGACCCAGTACTTC
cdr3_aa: CATSRAGGRVETQYF

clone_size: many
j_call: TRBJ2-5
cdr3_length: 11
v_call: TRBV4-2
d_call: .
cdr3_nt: TGTGCCAGCAGCCAAGGCGTGACCCAGTACTTC
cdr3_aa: CASSQGVTQYF

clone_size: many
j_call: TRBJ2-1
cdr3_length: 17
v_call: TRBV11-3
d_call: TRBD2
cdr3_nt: TGTGCCAGCAGCTTACAGGGGCCCGGGGGGGACTACAATGAGCAGTTCTTC
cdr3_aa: CASSLQGPGGDYNEQFF

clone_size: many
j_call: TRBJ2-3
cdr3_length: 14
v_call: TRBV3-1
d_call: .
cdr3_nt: TGTGCCAGCAGTTTGATATCCGGGGAGGATACGCAGTATTTT
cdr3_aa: CASSLISGEDTQYF

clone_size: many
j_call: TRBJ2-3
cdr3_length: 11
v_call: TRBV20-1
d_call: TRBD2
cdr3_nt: TGCAGTGCTAGCCCGGGGGGTACGCAGTATTTT
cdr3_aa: CSASPGGTQYF